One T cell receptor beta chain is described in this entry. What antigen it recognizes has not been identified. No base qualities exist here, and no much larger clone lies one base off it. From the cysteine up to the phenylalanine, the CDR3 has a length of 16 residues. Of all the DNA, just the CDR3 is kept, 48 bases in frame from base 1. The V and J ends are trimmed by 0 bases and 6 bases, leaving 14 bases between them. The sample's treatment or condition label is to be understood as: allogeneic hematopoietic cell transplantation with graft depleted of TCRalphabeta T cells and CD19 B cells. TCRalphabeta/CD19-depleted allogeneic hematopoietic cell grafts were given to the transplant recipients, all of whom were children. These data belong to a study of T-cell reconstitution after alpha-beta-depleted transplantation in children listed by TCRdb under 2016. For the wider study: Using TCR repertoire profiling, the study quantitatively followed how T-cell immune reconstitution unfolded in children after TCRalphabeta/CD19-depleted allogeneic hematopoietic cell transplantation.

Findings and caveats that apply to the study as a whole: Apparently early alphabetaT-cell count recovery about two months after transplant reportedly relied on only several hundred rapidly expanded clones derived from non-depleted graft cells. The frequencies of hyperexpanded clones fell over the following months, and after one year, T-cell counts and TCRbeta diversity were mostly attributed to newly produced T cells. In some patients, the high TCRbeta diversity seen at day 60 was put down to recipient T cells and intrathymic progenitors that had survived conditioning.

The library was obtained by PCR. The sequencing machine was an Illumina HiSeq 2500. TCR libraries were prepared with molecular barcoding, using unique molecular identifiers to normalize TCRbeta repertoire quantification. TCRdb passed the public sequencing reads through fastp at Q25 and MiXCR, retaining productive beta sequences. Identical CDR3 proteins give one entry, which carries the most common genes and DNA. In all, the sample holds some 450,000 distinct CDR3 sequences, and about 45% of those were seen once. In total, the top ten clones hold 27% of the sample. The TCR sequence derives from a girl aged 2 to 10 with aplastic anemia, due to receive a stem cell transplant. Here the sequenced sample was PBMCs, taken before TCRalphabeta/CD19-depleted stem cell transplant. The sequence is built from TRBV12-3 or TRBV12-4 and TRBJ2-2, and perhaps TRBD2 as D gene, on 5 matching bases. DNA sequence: TGTGCCAGCAGTTTAGCGGTCAGGTTGGGAGCCGGGGAGCTGTTTTTT. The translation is CASSLAVRLGAGELFF.